The 2 T cell receptor beta chains presented below share a single source sample, sequenced in a study of cytomegalovirus exposure and HLA in healthy donors. PCR used 60 Vbeta primers and 13 Jbeta primers. Sequencing used immunoSEQ multiplex PCR; TCRdb keeps in-frame clones, though not all of them. The sample shows about 130,000 clones, around four fifths of them seen only once. Material for sequencing was PBMCs. Every receptor here comes from a female donor in good health and CMV-seronegative.

The chain has TRBV19 and TRBJ2-7; possibly TRBD2 for D (8 bases). Germline CDR1 LNHDA, CDR2 SQIVND (reference sequence). The CDR3 extends over 14 amino acids. Between the trimmed V and J ends, which lost 9 bases and 4 bases, there was a span of 19 bases. Written as DNA, the CDR3 is TGTGCCAGCTCTCCGGGAGGGGGCGGATACGAGCAGTACTTC. Its translation: CASSPGGGGYEQYF.

V is TRBV11-2 and J is TRBJ2-5; weak D call: TRBD2 (6 bases). The DNA end lines up better with TRBJ2-7; the J call may be wrong. The CDR3 consists of 13 residues. CDR1 and CDR2 from the germline V gene are SGHAT and FQNNGV. Written as DNA, the CDR3 is TGTGCCAGCAGCGTAGGACTACCCTACGAGCAGTACTTC. Its translation is CASSVGLPYEQYF.